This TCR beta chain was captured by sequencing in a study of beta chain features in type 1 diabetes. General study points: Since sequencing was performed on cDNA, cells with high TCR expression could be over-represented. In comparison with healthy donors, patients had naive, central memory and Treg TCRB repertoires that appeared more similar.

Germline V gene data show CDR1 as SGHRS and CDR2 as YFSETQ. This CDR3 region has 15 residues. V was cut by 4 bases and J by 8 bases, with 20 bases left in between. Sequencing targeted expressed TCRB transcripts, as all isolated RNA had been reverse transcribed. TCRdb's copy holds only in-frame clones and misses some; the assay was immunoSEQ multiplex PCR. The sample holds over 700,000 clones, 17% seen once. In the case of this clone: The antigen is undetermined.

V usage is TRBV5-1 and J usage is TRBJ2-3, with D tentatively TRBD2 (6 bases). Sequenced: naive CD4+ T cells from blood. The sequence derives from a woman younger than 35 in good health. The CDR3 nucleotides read TGCGCCAGCAGCATCTTAACGGGAGAACGAGCTACGCAGTATTTT. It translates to CASSILTGERATQYF.